A selection of T cell receptor beta chains follows, all from one sample in a study of cytomegalovirus exposure and HLA in healthy donors. The assay was immunoSEQ multiplex PCR, and TCRdb's table has in-frame clones only and misses some. The sample yields 150,000 to 200,000 clones, around 77% seen once. Sample: PBMCs. Receptors were obtained from a female donor in good health and CMV-seronegative. Each CDR3 is given with its conserved first and last residue. The D gene is left open where the match is weak. The listing skips clone size in some rows; elsewhere it reads once, few, many or a size class.

clone_size	v_call	j_call	d_call	cdr3_nt	cdr3_aa
.	TRBV7-2	TRBJ2-5	TRBD1	TGTGCCAGCTTCCTGCGACAGGGGGTAGTTTTTGAGACCCAGTACTTC	CASFLRQGVVFETQYF
.	TRBV7-8	TRBJ2-7	TRBD2	TGTGCCAGCAGCTTAAGACTAGCGGGAGTATACGAGCAGTACTTC	CASSLRLAGVYEQYF
.	TRBV6-5	TRBJ1-2	.	TGTGCCAGCAGTTCGCCGGGACACAGCAACTATGGCTACACCTTC	CASSSPGHSNYGYTF
.	TRBV2	TRBJ2-2	TRBD2	TGTGCCAGCAGCGCCGGGACTAGCGTATCCACCGGGGAGCTGTTTTTT	CASSAGTSVSTGELFF
.	TRBV30	TRBJ1-5	.	TGTGCCTGGAGTGGGGGCGCCACCTATAGCAATCAGCCCCAGCATTTT	CAWSGGATYSNQPQHF
.	TRBV29-1	TRBJ2-2	.	TGCAGCGTTGTAGGGGGCGGGATCGGGGAGCTGTTTTTT	CSVVGGGIGELFF
.	TRBV15	TRBJ2-7	.	TGTGCCACCAGCAGAGATCCTGGCAGTTCCTACGAGCAGTACTTC	CATSRDPGSSYEQYF
.	TRBV7-9	TRBJ2-3	TRBD2	TGTGCCAGCAGCTTCTTAGCGGGGGGTGGCACAGATACGCAGTATTTT	CASSFLAGGGTDTQYF
once	TRBV28	TRBJ1-2	TRBD1	TGTGCCAGCAGTTTCTGGACAGGGCCACTCTATGGCTACACCTTC	CASSFWTGPLYGYTF
.	TRBV5-6	TRBJ1-2	TRBD1	TGTGCCAGCAGCTTGGGGATCGGGACAGGAGAGGACTATGGCTACACCTTC	CASSLGIGTGEDYGYTF
.	TRBV7-2	TRBJ2-1	.	TGTGCCAGCAGCTTCGTAGATGAGCAGTTCTTC	CASSFVDEQFF
.	TRBV7-3	TRBJ2-1	.	TGTGCCAGCAGCGTGGGGGCCCGGAATGAGCAGTTCTTC	CASSVGARNEQFF
.	TRBV19	TRBJ1-5	.	TGTGCCAGTAGTCTAATCGGTCCGAATCAGCCCCAGCATTTT	CASSLIGPNQPQHF
.	TRBV7-7	TRBJ2-3	TRBD2	TGTGCTAGCAGCTTAAGACTAGCGGGAGGAGGCGGTAGCACAGATACGCAGTATTTT	CASSLRLAGGGGSTDTQYF
.	TRBV5-1	TRBJ2-5	.	TGCGCCAGCAGCTTCAATACGGAAGAGACCCAGTACTTC	CASSFNTEETQYF
.	TRBV13	TRBJ1-2	.	TGTGCCAGCAGCTTGGTGGAGGGCTACACCTTC	CASSLVEGYTF
.	TRBV29-1	TRBJ1-3	.	TGCAGCGTTGAAGGACTAAGGGAGGGTGGAAACACCATATATTTT	CSVEGLREGGNTIYF
.	TRBV7-6	TRBJ2-2	TRBD2	TGTGCCAGCAGCACCGGACTAGCGGGACGAACCGGGGAGCTGTTTTTT	CASSTGLAGRTGELFF
.	TRBV11-3	TRBJ2-7	TRBD1	TGTGCCAGCAGCTGGACAGGGGGCGAGCAGTACTTC	CASSWTGGEQYF
.	TRBV18	TRBJ1-1	TRBD1	TGTGCCAGCTCACCAACCGGGACAGGGGTTAACACTGAAGCTTTCTTT	CASSPTGTGVNTEAFF
.	TRBV30	TRBJ1-1	.	TGTGCCTGGAGTTTTAGGCAGGGCACTGAAGCTTTCTTT	CAWSFRQGTEAFF
.	TRBV5-4	TRBJ2-1	TRBD2	TGTGCCAGCAGCTTAAGTCTAGCGGGATCCAATGAGCAGTTCTTC	CASSLSLAGSNEQFF
.	TRBV28	TRBJ2-2	.	TGTGCCAGCAGTTTAACAGACAACACCGGGGAGCTGTTTTTT	CASSLTDNTGELFF
.	TRBV2	TRBJ2-3	TRBD2	TGTGCCAGCAGTTCCCTAGCGGGGGGGGACACAGATACGCAGTATTTT	CASSSLAGGDTDTQYF
.	TRBV10-3	TRBJ2-3	TRBD2	TGTGCCACAGGAACGGGGGGGCAACTAAGCACAGATACGCAGTATTTT	CATGTGGQLSTDTQYF
.	TRBV6-1	TRBJ2-2	.	TGTGCCGCAGCCATCGGGGTCCCTGGGGCCGGGGAGCTGTTTTTT	CAAAIGVPGAGELFF
.	TRBV18	TRBJ2-1	.	TGTGCCAGCTCACCCGCTAGCGCCTACTCCTACAATGAGCAGTTCTTC	CASSPASAYSYNEQFF
.	TRBV6-1	TRBJ2-7	.	TGTGCCAGCAGTGAATCGGACAGCTACGAGCAGTACTTC	CASSESDSYEQYF
.	TRBV9	TRBJ1-4	.	TGTGCCAGCAGCGTAGCGGCCGGCACAGCGGGTGAAAAACTGTTTTTT	CASSVAAGTAGEKLFF
many	TRBV2	TRBJ2-1	TRBD1	TGTGCCAGCAGTGGGGGACAGGGTCACGATGAGCAGTTCTTC	CASSGGQGHDEQFF
.	TRBV6-5	TRBJ2-3	.	TGTGCCAGCAGTCCCCTAGATACGCAGTATTTT	CASSPLDTQYF
.	TRBV7-9	TRBJ2-3	TRBD2	TGTGCCAGCAGCACCTGGACTAGCGGGGAGGCAGATACGCAGTATTTT	CASSTWTSGEADTQYF
.	TRBV14	TRBJ1-2	.	TGTGCCAGCAGCCAAGAAACAGGGAACTATGGCTACACCTTC	CASSQETGNYGYTF
.	TRBV18	TRBJ1-1	TRBD1	TGTGCCAGCTCAAACGACAGGGTCAGTGAAGCTTTCTTT	CASSNDRVSEAFF
.	TRBV11-3	TRBJ2-5	.	TGTGCCAGCAGCCCCCGGGACACGAAAGAGACCCAGTACTTC	CASSPRDTKETQYF
.	TRBV7-3	TRBJ2-7	TRBD1	TGTGCCAGCAGCTTAACCCCCACACAGGGGAGCTACGAGCAGTACTTC	CASSLTPTQGSYEQYF
few	TRBV7-2	TRBJ2-1	TRBD2	TGTGCCAGCAGCTTACTAGCTCCGGGAGGCCCCTACAATGAGCAGTTCTTC	CASSLLAPGGPYNEQFF
.	TRBV13	TRBJ2-5	.	TGTGCCAGCAGCTTATATAGTATCGGTCGAGAGACCCAGTACTTC	CASSLYSIGRETQYF
.	TRBV14	TRBJ1-1	.	TGTGCCAGCTACAGGGATCTATGGACTGAAGCTTTCTTT	CASYRDLWTEAFF
.	TRBV5-1	TRBJ1-1	.	TGCGCCAGTCGTTGGAGGGATGGGAACACTGAAGCTTTCTTT	CASRWRDGNTEAFF
few	TRBV13	TRBJ1-6	.	TGTGCCAGCAGCACCCGGACTCACCGTAGTTCACCCCTCCACTTT	CASSTRTHRSSPLHF
.	TRBV13	TRBJ2-5	.	TGTGCCAGCAGCGATAGGGTCGGGAGACAAGAGACCCAGTACTTC	CASSDRVGRQETQYF
.	TRBV25-1	TRBJ1-2	.	TGTGCCAGCAAAGCGGGCGGCTATGGCTACACCTTC	CASKAGGYGYTF
.	TRBV2	TRBJ2-1	TRBD1	TGTGCCAGCACAACCGGGACAGGGGGCGGTGAGCAGTTCTTC	CASTTGTGGGEQFF
.	TRBV7-6	TRBJ1-1	.	TGTGCCAGCAGCTTAGATTCGCAGACAGGAAACACTGAAGCTTTCTTT	CASSLDSQTGNTEAFF
.	TRBV5-4	TRBJ2-2	TRBD1	TGTGCCAGCAGCCGGACAGGGTCGGGCACCGGGGAGCTGTTTTTT	CASSRTGSGTGELFF